The 9 T cell receptor beta chains listed next were all sequenced from one sample in a study of blood T cells in healthy people across ages. With a J-beta primer mix and a sample-barcoded 5' primer, a second PCR ran about 6 to 11 cycles. Using its own MiXCR run on the 5' RACE reads, TCRdb lists one record per CDR3 protein. The sample shows 1.6 million or so distinct CDR3 sequences, around 35% of them seen only once. Sequences were obtained from blood. These receptors all come from a woman aged 25 to 39 in good health.

This clonotype showed up many times. CDR3 region: CASSETSGKHTDTQYF. The DNA of the CDR3 is TGTGCCAGCAGTGAGACTAGCGGGAAACACACAGATACGCAGTATTTT. The V call is TRBV6-4, the J call TRBJ2-3, with 11 bases fitting TRBD2. This CDR3 is built from 16 residues. Germline V gives CDR1 MRHNA, CDR2 SNTAGT. V lost 3 bases, J lost 2 bases, and 4 bases stayed unmatched.

This clonotype was counted many times. The rearrangement uses TRBV12-3 or TRBV12-4 and TRBJ2-1; D might be TRBD1 (6 bases). Trimming took 10 bases from V and 7 from J, leaving 8 bases between them. The CDR3 consists of 10 residues. CDR3: CATQGNEQFF. The CDR3 DNA reads TGTGCCACACAGGGTAATGAGCAGTTCTTC.

This clonotype was observed a few times. Here the CDR3 reads CASRQEAIYGYTF. The DNA of the CDR3 is TGCGCCAGCCGGCAAGAGGCCATCTATGGCTACACCTTC. The V and J genes are TRBV5-1 and TRBJ1-2; unclear D gene. Deletions cut 7 bases from V and 4 bases from J, with 14 bases between. Germline loops: CDR1 SGHRS, CDR2 YFSETQ. The CDR3 is 13 residues long.

This clonotype occurred a few times. Written as DNA, the CDR3 is TGTGCCAGCAGTCCCTTCACTAGCGGGGTCATGGGCGAGCAGTTCTTC. Its translation is CASSPFTSGVMGEQFF. This chain joins TRBV6-1 and TRBJ2-1; 10 bases align to TRBD2. This CDR3 has 16 amino acids. With 5 bases clipped from V and 10 bases from J, the junction kept 14 bases outside the gene matches. The V gene's germline CDR1 is MNHNS and CDR2 SASEGT.

This sequence joins TRBV24-1 and TRBJ1-2; D unclear. V was pared by 0 bases and J by 5 bases, with 9 bases between. The CDR3 is made up of 14 amino acids. In germline, CDR1 is KGHDR, CDR2 SFDVKD. The CDR3 DNA follows: TGTGCCACCAGTGATTTGCCCGGAATTTATGGCTACACCTTC. Residues: CATSDLPGIYGYTF.

This clonotype was counted only a few times. J is TRBJ2-2 and V is TRBV7-9; D is unclear. Trimming shortened V by 7 bases and J by 5 bases, and 11 bases separated the two germline ends. Germline V gene data show CDR1 as SEHNR and CDR2 as FQNEAQ (reference sequence). CDR3 length equals 13 residues. The CDR3, as DNA: TGTGCCAGCACCAAAGGCCCTACCGGGGAGCTGTTTTTT. Its protein product is CASTKGPTGELFF.

The V call is TRBV5-1, the J call TRBJ2-5, with D possibly being TRBD1 or TRBD2 (5 bases each). The CDR3 has 14 residues. Germline V gives CDR1 SGHRS, CDR2 YFSETQ. Trimming removed 4 bases at V and 1 base at J, with 11 bases between. Written as DNA, the CDR3 is TGCGCCAGCAGCCTGGGGGTGGCCCAAGAGACCCAGTACTTC. This codes for CASSLGVAQETQYF.

Only a few counts were recorded for this clonotype. In DNA form, the CDR3 reads TGCAGTGCTAGTAAAGTCCCCTACAATGAGCAGTTCTTC. Its protein is CSASKVPYNEQFF. The rearrangement uses TRBV20-1 and TRBJ2-1; D is undetermined. The length of the CDR3 is 13 residues. Germline V gene lookup returns CDR1 DFQATT and CDR2 SNEGSKA (reference sequence). The V end lost 3 bases, the J end lost 2 bases, and 8 bases lay between the germline ends.

This sequence joins TRBV19 and TRBJ1-1; perhaps TRBD1 as D (6 bases). The V gene lost 5 bases and the J gene lost 7 bases, with 23 bases spanning the gap. Per the germline V gene, CDR1 is LNHDA and CDR2 is SQIVND (reference sequence). The CDR3 is 16 residues long. The CDR3 loop reads CASSYGTNDPVGEAFF. The CDR3 bases are TGTGCCAGTAGTTACGGGACAAATGATCCTGTCGGTGAAGCTTTCTTT.